What follows are 10 T cell receptor beta chains derived from one specimen sequenced in a study of patients and donors after allogeneic stem cell transplantation. TCRdb reprocessed the RT-PCR reads via MiXCR and lists one record per CDR3 protein. The repertoire includes 800,000 to 1,000,000 distinct CDR3 sequences, roughly 17% of them detected once, and roughly 6% sits in the top ten. Sequencing input: blood, either unsorted or a sorted T cell fraction (not recorded which). The origin of the receptors is a human donor who was either an allogeneic HSCT recipient or a stem cell or donor lymphocyte infusion donor (not recorded which). It is not recorded whose cells these are; they may come from a transplant donor.

In its sample, this clonotype was seen a few times. The chain carries TRBV12-3 or TRBV12-4 and TRBJ2-1, with 10 bases matching TRBD2. Trimming removed 6 bases from V and 6 bases from J; junction bases left unmatched: 5. The CDR3 is made up of 14 amino acids. CDR3 amino acids: CASSPQRGGNEQFF. CDR3 nucleotide sequence: TGTGCCAGCAGCCCCCAGCGGGGGGGCAATGAGCAGTTCTTC.

This clonotype was counted a few times. V and J are TRBV12-3 or TRBV12-4 and TRBJ2-7; TRBD2 might be the D (7 bases). The CDR3 loop spans 15 amino acids. V was cut by 8 bases and J by 5 bases, with 22 bases left in between. Written as DNA, the CDR3 is TGTGCCAGCTCATCATGGTCGGGGGGCGCGCACGAGCAGTACTTC. Its protein product is CASSSWSGGAHEQYF.

The rearrangement uses TRBV9 and TRBJ2-3, with 8 bases matching TRBD2. The length of the CDR3 is 17 residues. Per germline, CDR1 SGDLS and CDR2 YYNGEE. With 0 bases clipped from V and 6 bases from J, the junction kept 12 bases outside the gene matches. The CDR3 bases are TGTGCCAGCAGCGTAGAAATAGCGGGACGGGGCGGGGATACGCAGTATTTT. Its protein product is CASSVEIAGRGGDTQYF.

The chain combines TRBV27 with TRBJ2-4; 7 bases are shared with TRBD2. The length of the CDR3 is 15 residues. With 6 bases clipped from V and 3 bases from J, the junction kept 8 bases outside the gene matches. Per germline, CDR1 MNHEY and CDR2 SMNVEV (reference sequence). The CDR3 region is CASSAGVWGKNIQYF. CDR3 sequence (DNA): TGTGCCAGCAGCGCGGGGGTGTGGGGCAAAAACATTCAGTACTTC.

V is TRBV9 and J is TRBJ1-2, with a weak D call TRBD1 (5 bases). This CDR3 is built from 14 residues. V gave up 4 bases and J gave up 5 bases, with 15 bases separating them. CDR1 SGDLS and CDR2 YYNGEE come from the germline V gene. CDR3 protein: CASSPQGPTYGYTF. The CDR3, as DNA: TGTGCCAGCAGCCCCCAGGGACCGACGTATGGCTACACCTTC.

This chain connects TRBV18 to TRBJ1-2; 8 positions match TRBD1. The J segment lost 5 bases and the V segment lost 5 bases, leaving 13 bases of the junction unmatched. This CDR3 region has 16 residues. Germline assignment: CDR1 KGHSH and CDR2 LQKENI. In DNA, the CDR3 is TGTGCCAGCTCAAGGACAGGGAAAGGTCTAACGTATGGCTACACCTTC. This sequence encodes CASSRTGKGLTYGYTF.

The CDR3 DNA is TGTGCCACCAGTGGAGAGGGGCGCAATCAGCCCCAGCATTTT. Amino acids: CATSGEGRNQPQHF. This chain connects TRBV24-1 to TRBJ1-5; D perhaps matches TRBD1 (5 bases). Germline-derived CDR1 and CDR2 are KGHDR and SFDVKD. Trimming pared 5 bases from V and 2 bases from J, leaving 9 bases between. The CDR3 consists of 14 residues.

This clonotype was counted between two and nine times. This chain connects TRBV6-2 or TRBV6-3 to TRBJ2-3; D gene uncertain. Trimming pared 2 bases from V and 0 bases from J, leaving 9 bases between. This CDR3 contains 15 residues. Germline CDR1 MNHEY, CDR2 SVGEGT. The chain's CDR3 is CASSYTGISTDTQYF. In DNA, the CDR3 is TGTGCCAGCAGTTACACTGGGATAAGCACAGATACGCAGTATTTT.

This clonotype was recorded a few times. The chain uses TRBV12-3 or TRBV12-4 and TRBJ1-2; D ambiguous. The CDR3 covers 15 residues. Deletions cut 0 bases from V and 8 bases from J, with 16 bases between. The CDR3 sequence is CASSLARIGGGGYTF. The CDR3 bases are TGTGCCAGCAGTTTAGCGAGGATCGGCGGCGGGGGCTACACCTTC.

V gene TRBV7-3 combines with J gene TRBJ2-1; no firm D call. The germline V and J ends were trimmed by 2 bases and 4 bases, with 12 bases remaining between them. This CDR3 is 15 amino acids long. CDR1 is SGHTA, CDR2 FQGTGA, per germline. The CDR3 DNA reads as TGTGCCAGCAGCTTAGGCGCAACAATGTACAATGAGCAGTTCTTC. This translates into CASSLGATMYNEQFF. Full variable domain (outside the CDR3, taken from reference TRBV7-3 and TRBJ2-1): GAGVSQTPSNKVTEKGKYVELRCDPISGHTALYWYRQSLGQGPEFLIYFQGTGAADDSGLPNDRFFAVRPEGSVSTLKIQRTERGDSAVYLCASSLGATMYNEQFFGPGTRLTVL.